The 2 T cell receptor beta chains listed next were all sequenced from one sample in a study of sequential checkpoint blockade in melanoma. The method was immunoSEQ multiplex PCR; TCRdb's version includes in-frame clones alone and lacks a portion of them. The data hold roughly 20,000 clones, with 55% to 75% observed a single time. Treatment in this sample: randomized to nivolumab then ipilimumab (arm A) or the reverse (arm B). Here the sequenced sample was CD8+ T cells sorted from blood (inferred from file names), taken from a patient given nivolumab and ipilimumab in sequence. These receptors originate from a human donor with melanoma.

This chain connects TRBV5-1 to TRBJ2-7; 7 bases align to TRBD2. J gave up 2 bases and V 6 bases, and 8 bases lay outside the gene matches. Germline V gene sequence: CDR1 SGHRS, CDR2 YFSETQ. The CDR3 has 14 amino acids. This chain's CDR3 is CASNPQRGAYEQYF. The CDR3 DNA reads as TGCGCCAGCAACCCACAACGGGGGGCCTACGAGCAGTACTTC.

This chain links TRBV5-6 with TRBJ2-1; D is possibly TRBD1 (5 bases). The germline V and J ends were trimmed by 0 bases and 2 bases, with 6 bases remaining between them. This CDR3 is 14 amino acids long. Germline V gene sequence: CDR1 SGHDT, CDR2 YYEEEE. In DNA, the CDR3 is TGTGCCAGCAGCTTGGCAGGGCCCTACAATGAGCAGTTCTTC. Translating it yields CASSLAGPYNEQFF.